These 27 T cell receptor beta chains came from one sample sequenced in a study of cytomegalovirus exposure and HLA in healthy donors. PCR involved 60 Vbeta and 13 Jbeta primers. Sequencing was performed with immunoSEQ multiplex PCR; in TCRdb, only in-frame clones are kept and a portion is missing. The table records some 150,000 clones, roughly 80% of them present only once. The sequencing sample was made of PBMCs. The receptors derive from a woman aged 50 to 65 in good health and CMV-seronegative.

This clone was counted a few times. Other nucleotide sequences from this sample produce the same CDR3. The V gene is TRBV5-4, the J gene TRBJ2-3; possibly TRBD2 for D (6 bases). The CDR3 runs 14 residues. Trimming removed 4 bases at V and 2 bases at J, with 11 bases between. Germline CDR1 reads SGHNT; CDR2 reads YYREEE (reference sequence). In DNA, the CDR3 is TGTGCCAGCAGCCGGGACTCTAACACAGATACGCAGTATTTT. Protein product: CASSRDSNTDTQYF.

This clone showed up just once. The chain has TRBV9 and TRBJ2-7, with 7 bases that match TRBD1. The CDR3 is made up of 16 amino acids. CDR1 and CDR2 from the germline V gene are SGDLS and YYNGEE. V was pared by 4 bases and J by 2 bases, with 12 bases of the junction left unmatched. The CDR3, as DNA: TGTGCCAGCAGCTCCCGGGACAGTGGAAATACCTACGAGCAGTACTTC. It codes for CASSSRDSGNTYEQYF.

For the CDR3, the DNA is TGTGCCAGCAGCGCAGCGGGCACCGGGGAGCTGTTTTTT. Its protein is CASSAAGTGELFF. The rearrangement uses TRBV9 and TRBJ2-2; tentatively, D is TRBD2 (6 bases). The length of the CDR3 is 13 residues. Trimming took 3 bases from V and 4 from J, leaving 7 bases between them. Germline CDR1 and CDR2: SGDLS and YYNGEE.

The DNA for the CDR3 is TGTGCCAGCAGTCCTCGGAGGGGAGAGACCCAGTACTTC. This encodes CASSPRRGETQYF. The chain couples TRBV27 to TRBJ2-5; a weak D match, TRBD2 (6 bases). This CDR3 has 13 amino acids. V was trimmed by 5 bases and J by 4 bases, leaving 11 bases between them. The germline V gene has CDR1 MNHEY and CDR2 SMNVEV (reference sequence).

The genes are TRBV2 and TRBJ2-4; no clear D. CDR1 is SNHLY and CDR2 is FYNNEI in the germline V gene. The V gene lost 6 bases and the J gene lost 0 bases, with 12 bases spanning the gap. The CDR3 loop spans 15 amino acids. The CDR3 here is CASSQDRLAKNIQYF. CDR3 DNA sequence: TGTGCCAGCAGCCAAGACCGACTAGCCAAAAACATTCAGTACTTC.

CDR3 DNA: TGTGCCAGCAGCCGGGGGGGACAACCCGCCAATGAGCAGTTCTTC. Protein: CASSRGGQPANEQFF. The chain employs TRBV9 and TRBJ2-1; 8 bases map to TRBD2. CDR1 SGDLS and CDR2 YYNGEE come from the germline V gene. Trimming took 4 bases from V and 6 from J; bases not matched to a gene: 9. This CDR3 has 15 amino acids.

The genes are TRBV7-2 and TRBJ2-2, with TRBD2 identical over 9 bases. J gave up 4 bases and V 5 bases, and 8 bases lay outside the gene matches. Germline assignment: CDR1 SGHTA and CDR2 FQGNSA. The CDR3 is made up of 16 amino acids. CDR3 sequence reads: CASSPGAGGGTGELFF. Here the CDR3 DNA reads TGTGCCAGCAGCCCGGGGGCGGGGGGGGGCACCGGGGAGCTGTTTTTT.

This chain joins TRBV7-6 and TRBJ2-7; 8 bases agree with TRBD1. V lost 4 bases to trimming and J lost 4 bases; unmatched junction nucleotides: 9. Germline V CDR1 and CDR2: SGHVS, FNYEAQ. This CDR3 is 15 amino acids long. CDR3: CASSSDQTGVYEQYF. CDR3 DNA: TGTGCCAGCAGCTCCGACCAGACAGGGGTGTACGAGCAGTACTTC. Complete variable domain (other parts from reference TRBV7-6 and TRBJ2-7): GAGVSQSPRYKVTKRGQDVALRCDPISGHVSLYWYRQALGQGPEFLTYFNYEAQQDKSGLPNDRFSAERPEGSISTLTIQRTEQRDSAMYRCASSSDQTGVYEQYFGPGTRLTVT.

This chain joins TRBV7-2 and TRBJ2-3, with a tentative D call TRBD1 (5 bases). V lost 6 bases and J lost 8, with 9 bases in between. Germline CDR1 SGHTA, CDR2 FQGNSA. This CDR3 is 11 amino acids long. The CDR3 protein is CASSSRGTQYF. In nucleotides, the CDR3 is TGTGCCAGCAGTTCTAGGGGTACGCAGTATTTT.

V is TRBV27 and J is TRBJ2-3, with TRBD2 identical over 15 bases. The ends lost 4 bases at V and 0 bases at J; junction bases unmatched: 5. Germline values: CDR1 MNHEY, CDR2 SMNVEV (reference sequence). CDR3 length: 18 residues. CDR3 DNA: TGTGCCAGCAGTTCCGGGACTAGCGGGGGGTTCAGCACAGATACGCAGTATTTT. Its translation is CASSSGTSGGFSTDTQYF.

This chain connects TRBV5-4 to TRBJ2-4, with 7 bases lining up with TRBD1. Germline V CDR1 and CDR2: SGHNT, YYREEE (reference sequence). V lost 2 bases and J lost 8; bases outside the gene matches: 4. There are 13 residues in the CDR3. The CDR3 DNA is TGTGCCAGCAGCTTAGGACAGGACTACATTCAGTACTTC. Its translation: CASSLGQDYIQYF. The variable domain in full, with the rest retrieved from reference TRBV5-4 and TRBJ2-4, is ETGVTQSPTHLIKTRGQQVTLRCSSQSGHNTVSWYQQALGQGPQFIFQYYREEENGRGNFPPRFSGLQFPNYSSELNVNALELDDSALYLCASSLGQDYIQYFGAGTRLSVL.

This clone has more than one count but fewer than ten. This chain links TRBV4-3 with TRBJ1-2; a possible D gene is TRBD1 (5 bases). The length of the CDR3 is 16 residues. The germline V gene encodes CDR1 LGHNA and CDR2 YSLEER. V gave up 0 bases and J gave up 5 bases, with 16 bases separating them. CDR3 residues: CASSQDRQGDIYGYTF. The CDR3, as DNA: TGCGCCAGCAGCCAAGATCGGCAGGGTGACATATATGGCTACACCTTC.

In the case of this clone: One junction end does not reproduce the germline sequence, and a read error may be involved. The rearrangement joins TRBV4-3 to TRBJ1-1; D possibly corresponds to TRBD1 (5 bases). The CDR3 is made up of 17 amino acids. Germline V lookup: CDR1 LGHNA, CDR2 YSLEER. The CDR3 DNA reads TGCGCCAGCAGCCAATGGACAACTCAATTGGGGAACACTGAAGCTTTTTTT. The encoded protein is CASSQWTTQLGNTEAFF.

This clone showed up just once. This chain links TRBV7-9 with TRBJ1-6; 10 bases line up with TRBD1. Germline V lookup: CDR1 SEHNR, CDR2 FQNEAQ (reference sequence). After removal of 5 bases from V and 11 bases from J, the junction contained 9 bases not matched to a gene. The CDR3 sequence is 15 residues long. The CDR3: CASSPTGGAGAPLHF. The CDR3 DNA follows: TGTGCCAGCAGCCCGACAGGGGGCGCGGGTGCACCCCTCCACTTT.

The chain recombines TRBV5-1 with TRBJ2-7; 7 bases fit TRBD1. Trimming took 3 bases from V and 4 from J; bases not matched to a gene: 13. Germline CDR1 SGHRS, CDR2 YFSETQ. CDR3 length: 16 residues. Here the CDR3 reads CASSSGEIQGRYEQYF. The CDR3 DNA is TGCGCCAGCAGCTCCGGGGAGATACAGGGGCGGTACGAGCAGTACTTC. Complete variable domain (other parts from reference TRBV5-1 and TRBJ2-7): KAGVTQTPRYLIKTRGQQVTLSCSPISGHRSVSWYQQTPGQGLQFLFEYFSETQRNKGNFPGRFSGRQFSNSRSEMNVSTLELGDSALYLCASSSGEIQGRYEQYFGPGTRLTVT.

The CDR3 protein is CASSAAGGTYEQYF. Written as DNA, the CDR3 is TGCGCCAGCAGCGCCGCCGGGGGTACCTACGAGCAGTACTTC. The gene calls are TRBV5-1 and TRBJ2-7; perhaps TRBD2 as D (6 bases). Trimming removed 4 bases from V and 2 bases from J, with 13 bases in between. This CDR3 region has 14 residues. Germline CDR1 is SGHRS and CDR2 is YFSETQ. Filled out from reference TRBV5-1 and TRBJ2-7, the complete variable domain reads KAGVTQTPRYLIKTRGQQVTLSCSPISGHRSVSWYQQTPGQGLQFLFEYFSETQRNKGNFPGRFSGRQFSNSRSEMNVSTLELGDSALYLCASSAAGGTYEQYFGPGTRLTVT.

The chain's CDR3 is CSASTGEQFF. The CDR3 coding sequence is TGCAGTGCTAGTACCGGTGAGCAGTTCTTC. The chain has TRBV20-1 and TRBJ2-1; D unclear. Germline V CDR1 and CDR2: DFQATT, SNEGSKA (reference sequence). The CDR3 loop spans 10 amino acids. Trimming pared 3 bases from V and 9 bases from J, leaving 6 bases between.

This chain links TRBV9 with TRBJ2-1, with 8 nucleotides matching TRBD2. V trimming: 3 bases; J trimming: 9 bases; junction bases outside the gene matches: 8. Germline V gene lookup returns CDR1 SGDLS and CDR2 YYNGEE. The CDR3 runs 14 residues. The DNA for the CDR3 is TGTGCCAGCAGCGCAGCCGGGAGGGATGGTGAGCAGTTCTTC. Translation gives CASSAAGRDGEQFF.

The chain uses TRBV19 and TRBJ1-5, with TRBD1 matching 11 bases. This CDR3 comprises 14 residues. Germline values: CDR1 LNHDA, CDR2 SQIVND (reference sequence). V was pared by 8 bases and J by 9 bases, with 9 bases of the junction left unmatched. The CDR3 loop reads CASQGTGGIGPQHF. The CDR3 DNA sequence: TGTGCCAGTCAAGGGACAGGGGGAATCGGGCCCCAGCATTTT.

The chain links TRBV9 to TRBJ2-1; possible D gene TRBD1, 6 bases. Per germline, CDR1 SGDLS and CDR2 YYNGEE. The CDR3 loop spans 12 amino acids. Trimming shortened V by 10 bases and J by 2 bases, and 10 bases separated the two germline ends. The CDR3 loop reads CASGVAYNEQFF. CDR3 in DNA: TGTGCCTCAGGGGTAGCCTACAATGAGCAGTTCTTC. Looking up the rest from reference TRBV9 and TRBJ2-1 gives the full variable domain: DSGVTQTPKHLITATGQRVTLRCSPRSGDLSVYWYQQSLDQGLQFLIQYYNGEERAKGNILERFSAQQFPDLHSELNLSSLELGDSALYFCASGVAYNEQFFGPGTRLTVL.

This clone was picked up a small number of times. The chain is built from TRBV6-1 and TRBJ2-2, with TRBD2 matching over 9 bases. With V trimmed by 4 bases and J by 3 bases, 0 bases remained unmatched. The CDR3 contains 14 residues. The germline V gene encodes CDR1 MNHNS and CDR2 SASEGT. CDR3 loop: CASSGLADTGELFF. In DNA form, the CDR3 reads TGTGCCAGCAGTGGACTAGCGGACACCGGGGAGCTGTTTTTT.

This clone was observed a handful of times. This chain uses TRBV21-1 with TRBJ1-1. TRBV21-1 is termed a pseudogene. CDR3 length equals 16 residues. CDR3 sequence: CASSKVGGRMNTEAFF. DNA of the CDR3: TGTGCCAGCAGCAAAGTAGGAGGGCGGATGAACACTGAAGCTTTCTTT.

This clone was observed a single time. This rearrangement joins TRBV7-9 to TRBJ2-7; 10 nucleotides align to TRBD1. V was clipped by 4 bases and J by 3 bases; unmatched bases: 6. Germline V gene data show CDR1 as SEHNR and CDR2 as FQNEAQ (reference sequence). The CDR3 contains 15 residues. The chain's CDR3 is CASSSPGQGLYEQYF. The CDR3 bases are TGTGCCAGCAGCTCTCCGGGACAGGGGCTCTACGAGCAGTACTTC.

This sequence joins TRBV21-1 and TRBJ1-3. TRBV21-1 is assigned pseudogene status. This CDR3 contains 13 residues. The CDR3 nucleotides read TGTGCCAGCACCTCGGGACTTGGAAACACCATATATTTT. This encodes CASTSGLGNTIYF.

V is TRBV7-2 and J is TRBJ1-2, with D possibly matching TRBD1 (6 bases). V was pared by 2 bases and J by 2 bases, with 6 bases between. The CDR3 contains 13 residues. Germline CDR1 SGHTA, CDR2 FQGNSA. The CDR3 loop reads CASSLQGNYGYTF. CDR3 in DNA: TGTGCCAGCAGCTTACAGGGGAACTATGGCTACACCTTC.

This chain uses TRBV2 with TRBJ2-1; D is unclear. Germline V CDR1 and CDR2: SNHLY, FYNNEI. The CDR3 has 15 residues. Trimming cost V 8 bases and J 0 bases, with 14 bases left between them. CDR3: CASASVRNSYNEQFF. The DNA of the CDR3 is TGTGCCAGCGCCAGCGTTCGAAACTCCTACAATGAGCAGTTCTTC. The full variable domain, with the rest looked up from reference TRBV2 and TRBJ2-1, is EPEVTQTPSHQVTQMGQEVILRCVPISNHLYFYWYRQILGQKVEFLVSFYNNEISEKSEIFDDQFSVERPDGSNFTLKIRSTKLEDSAMYFCASASVRNSYNEQFFGPGTRLTVL.

The V call is TRBV27, the J call TRBJ2-2; D remains ambiguous. The CDR3 consists of 15 residues. Trimming took 3 bases from V and 1 from J, leaving 9 bases between them. Germline CDR1 reads MNHEY; CDR2 reads SMNVEV (reference sequence). CDR3 region: CASSFIAGNTGELFF. The DNA for the CDR3 is TGTGCCAGCAGTTTCATTGCAGGGAACACCGGGGAGCTGTTTTTT.